This T cell receptor (beta chain) was captured in a study of blood T cell repertoires in COVID-19. Study in general: Specimens from acute and convalescent COVID-19 originated in the United States, Italy and Spain. PBMCs, B-cell-depleted T cells, or T cells were the source of the cDNA or gDNA that made up the material.

This table comes from immunoSEQ multiplex PCR, and its TCRdb copy is limited to in-frame clones, with some not included. The table lists some 56,000 clones, 82% of them singletons. The V and J ends lost 7 bases and 7 bases, in that order; junction bases with no gene match: 4. The CDR3 loop spans 14 amino acids. Germline V gene lookup returns CDR1 SGHVS and CDR2 FNYEAQ. The Seattle patients, enrolled during active infection, were followed longitudinally. This chain connects TRBV7-6 to TRBJ1-6; 10 nucleotides match TRBD1. Sequencing was performed on peripheral blood. This receptor was identified in an elderly man with COVID-19, enrolled during active disease. CDR3 DNA sequence: TGTGCCAGCACCCCGGGACAGGGGAATTCACCCCTCCACTTT. Its translation is CASTPGQGNSPLHF.